This entry lists 29 T cell receptor beta chains sequenced from one sample in a study of identical twins (dated by TCRdb to the mid-2010s). Libraries came from 5' RACE. Data came from an Illumina HiSeq 2000. TCRdb cleaned the public reads at Q25 with fastp, built clones with MiXCR and kept in-frame beta chains. Every entry covers one CDR3 protein and lists the most common genes and DNA from its rows. This sample is represented by fewer than 250,000 distinct CDR3 sequences; approximately 9% of them were singletons. The top ten constitute 5% to 5.5% of the sample. The sequencing input was memory (CD45RO+) T cells sorted from blood. The cell subset or site label, read with the paper, signifies: CD45RO+ enriched T cells. All receptors derive from a woman between 18 and 30 years old in good health.

The V call is TRBV10-3, the J call TRBJ2-7, with D possibly TRBD2 on 5 matching bases. V shed 1 base and J shed 2 bases, with 12 bases lying between them. The CDR3 is 15 residues long. Germline CDR1 and CDR2: ENHRY and SYGVKD. DNA for the CDR3: TGTGCCATCAGTGAGTGGCTAGCACGCCCCTACGAGCAGTACTTC. The encoded protein is CAISEWLARPYEQYF.

This clonotype was seen at least ten times. The rearrangement links TRBV7-8 to TRBJ1-5; D ambiguous. The CDR3 runs to 15 residues. CDR1 and CDR2 from the germline V gene are SGHVS and FQNEAQ. The V end lost 6 bases, the J end lost 3 bases, and 15 bases lay between the germline ends. DNA of the CDR3: TGTGCCAGCAGTCCCCGGGTGGCCTACAATCAGCCCCAGCATTTT. Its translation is CASSPRVAYNQPQHF.

The sample holds many counts of this clonotype. V usage is TRBV12-3 or TRBV12-4 and J usage is TRBJ2-3; 7 positions agree with TRBD1. The CDR3 has 15 residues. Trimming cost V 7 bases and J 0 bases; bases outside gene matches: 7. CDR3 nucleotides: TGTGCCAGCAACATTCGGGACAGAAGCACAGATACGCAGTATTTT. This codes for CASNIRDRSTDTQYF.

This chain links TRBV7-3 with TRBJ2-1, with D unresolved. The germline gives CDR1 SGHTA, CDR2 FQGTGA. This CDR3 is 14 amino acids long. The V and J ends lost 6 bases and 8 bases respectively, with 17 bases between them. This CDR3 is CASSRYASPHEQFF. CDR3 in DNA: TGTGCCAGCAGTCGTTATGCTTCTCCCCATGAGCAGTTCTTC.

V gene TRBV25-1 combines with J gene TRBJ1-1, with a weak D call TRBD1 (5 bases). Trimming left V 2 bases short and J 3 bases short, with 19 bases between. Germline CDR1 is MGHDK and CDR2 is SYGVNS. The CDR3 runs 17 residues. CDR3 sequence: CASSEAQGRRGHTEAFF. The CDR3 region has the DNA TGTGCCAGCAGTGAAGCCCAGGGTAGGAGAGGGCACACTGAAGCTTTCTTT.

The CDR3 is CASSYAPPSGDNEQFF. In DNA, the CDR3 is TGTGCCAGCAGTTACGCTCCACCAAGCGGGGACAATGAGCAGTTCTTC. The chain has TRBV6-5 and TRBJ2-1, with 7 bases aligning to TRBD2. Per the germline V gene, CDR1 is MNHEY and CDR2 is SVGAGI. V lost 2 bases, J lost 5 bases, and 9 bases stayed unmatched. The CDR3 length is 16 residues.

This clonotype appeared many times. The chain uses TRBV5-1 and TRBJ2-2; 8 bases align to TRBD2. The CDR3 is 15 amino acids. The junction had 9 bases not matched to a gene; V was cut back by 7 bases and J by 4 bases. The germline CDR1 and CDR2 sequences are SGHRS and YFSETQ. In nucleotides, the CDR3 is TGCGCCAGCGGGACCTTAGCGGGGAGCACCGGGGAGCTGTTTTTT. Protein: CASGTLAGSTGELFF.

This clonotype was seen only a few times. The genes are TRBV10-3 and TRBJ2-1; weak D call: TRBD2 (6 bases). CDR1 ENHRY and CDR2 SYGVKD come from the germline V gene. The CDR3 contains 13 residues. The V and J ends lost 10 bases and 7 bases respectively, with 17 bases between them. CDR3 amino acids: CATAGPPANEQFF. CDR3 nucleotide sequence: TGTGCCACCGCGGGACCCCCGGCGAATGAGCAGTTCTTC.

In its sample, this clonotype was seen a few times. The chain links TRBV28 to TRBJ2-7, with 7 bases that match TRBD2. V shed 6 bases, J shed 4 bases, and the junction held 9 bases outside the gene matches. In germline, CDR1 is MDHEN, CDR2 SYDVKM. The CDR3 extends over 14 amino acids. This CDR3 reads CASSLTAGRYEQYF. For the CDR3, the DNA is TGTGCCAGCAGCCTCACAGCGGGAAGGTACGAGCAGTACTTC.

The chain is built from TRBV21-1 and TRBJ2-3; the DNA was not compared with TRBD2, the D call given in the table. TRBV21-1 is annotated as a pseudogene. The length of the CDR3 is 18 residues. The CDR3 coding sequence is TGTGCCAGCAGCAACTTAGCGGGGGGCCCATCCTGCACAGATACGCAGTATTTT. It encodes CASSNLAGGPSCTDTQYF.

This clonotype came up many times. The genes are TRBV20-1 and TRBJ2-1, with 11 bases identical to TRBD2. Per the germline V gene, CDR1 is DFQATT and CDR2 is SNEGSKA (reference sequence). CDR3 length: 14 amino acids. The junction had 11 bases not matched to a gene; V was cut back by 6 bases and J by 10 bases. The CDR3 nucleotides read TGCAGTGCGAAGGGACTAGCGGAGCCAGGGGAGCAGTTCTTC. It is translated as CSAKGLAEPGEQFF.

This clonotype was recorded at least ten times. The V and J genes are TRBV7-2 and TRBJ2-1, with a possible D match to TRBD1 (5 bases). Germline-derived CDR1 and CDR2 are SGHTA and FQGNSA. The V gene lost 4 bases and the J gene lost 0 bases, with 10 bases spanning the gap. This CDR3 contains 15 residues. CDR3 residues: CASSSRQLSYNEQFF. As DNA, the CDR3 is TGTGCCAGCAGCTCCAGACAGCTCTCCTACAATGAGCAGTTCTTC.

In this sample, this clonotype turned up a few times. The genes are TRBV6-1 and TRBJ2-2; D gene ambiguous. Trimming stripped 7 bases from V and 6 bases from J, with 12 bases between. There are 13 residues in the CDR3. The germline gives CDR1 MNHNS, CDR2 SASEGT. This CDR3 is CASTLGGAGELFF. The CDR3 coding sequence is TGTGCCAGCACCCTGGGTGGTGCCGGGGAGCTGTTTTTT.

In its sample, this clonotype was seen a few times. The chain recombines TRBV7-9 with TRBJ1-1, with 7 bases that match TRBD1. Germline CDR1 reads SEHNR; CDR2 reads FQNEAQ (reference sequence). The CDR3 is 14 residues long. Losses at the gene ends were 2 bases for V and 3 bases for J; bases not matched to a gene: 3. CDR3 amino acids: CASSLLQGYTEAFF. The CDR3 DNA follows: TGTGCCAGCAGCTTACTACAGGGGTACACTGAAGCTTTCTTT.

This clonotype was seen at least ten times. The CDR3 nucleotides are TGTGCCAGCAGTTACTCCGGACCAACCTACAATGAGCAGTTCTTC. Amino acid sequence: CASSYSGPTYNEQFF. The chain uses TRBV6-5 and TRBJ2-1; no clear D. The CDR3 loop spans 15 amino acids. The V gene lost 0 bases and the J gene lost 2 bases, with 8 bases spanning the gap. Germline V lookup: CDR1 MNHEY, CDR2 SVGAGI.

This chain links TRBV30 with TRBJ2-3; D call uncertain. Trimming removed 2 bases from V and 4 bases from J, with 10 bases in between. The CDR3 runs to 13 residues. Germline assignment: CDR1 GTSNPN and CDR2 SVGIG (reference sequence). CDR3 residues: CAWSRLVADTQYF. The CDR3 coding sequence is TGTGCCTGGAGTAGGCTAGTGGCAGATACGCAGTATTTT.

For this clonotype: A much bigger clone sits one base away, suggesting this may be a read error. V and J are TRBV5-1 and TRBJ2-5; 7 nucleotides agree with TRBD1. The CDR3 is 15 amino acids. Looked up from germline, CDR1 is SGHRS and CDR2 is YFSETQ. CDR3 nucleotide sequence: TGCACCAGCAGCTTCGGGGACAGAAAAGAAGAGACCCAGTACTTC. Protein product: CTSSFGDRKEETQYF.

The genes are TRBV7-2 and TRBJ2-2, with TRBD2 matching over 11 bases. V shed 4 bases, J shed 4 bases, and the junction held 8 bases outside the gene matches. CDR1 is SGHTA, CDR2 FQGNSA, per germline. The CDR3 totals 17 residues. The CDR3: CASSSPSGTSGTGELFF. DNA of the CDR3: TGTGCCAGCAGCTCCCCATCCGGGACTAGCGGCACCGGGGAGCTGTTTTTT.

A few counts support this clonotype. The V gene is TRBV12-3 or TRBV12-4, the J gene TRBJ1-4, with D possibly matching TRBD1 (5 bases). The CDR3 loop spans 15 amino acids. The V and J ends lost 3 bases and 0 bases respectively, with 8 bases between them. The CDR3 is CASSLGVATNEKLFF. Written as DNA, the CDR3 is TGTGCCAGCAGTTTGGGGGTTGCAACTAATGAAAAACTGTTTTTT.

The CDR3 DNA reads as TGTGCCAGCAGCCCGGGACTCTCGGCCAGAGATACGCAGTATTTT. This codes for CASSPGLSARDTQYF. The chain joins TRBV12-3 or TRBV12-4 to TRBJ2-3, with D perhaps matching TRBD2 (6 bases). The CDR3 runs to 15 residues. Trimming shortened V by 6 bases and J by 5 bases, and 18 bases separated the two germline ends.

This clonotype was counted only a few times. The chain has TRBV19 and TRBJ2-5; unclear D gene. The CDR3 has 14 residues. Looked up from germline, CDR1 is LNHDA and CDR2 is SQIVND (reference sequence). Trimming took off 5 bases at V and 1 base at J, with 11 bases between the two ends. CDR3 in amino acids: CASSFQRSQETQYF. For the CDR3, the DNA is TGTGCCAGTAGTTTCCAGAGGTCCCAAGAGACCCAGTACTTC.

The rearrangement uses TRBV7-3 and TRBJ1-1; 8 positions match TRBD1. Germline V gene lookup returns CDR1 SGHTA and CDR2 FQGTGA. The V and J ends lost 5 bases and 3 bases, in that order; junction bases with no gene match: 5. This CDR3 has 14 residues. The CDR3 reads CASSQTGEDTEAFF. The CDR3 nucleotides are TGTGCCAGCAGCCAGACAGGGGAGGACACTGAAGCTTTCTTT.

This clonotype was seen at least ten times. The chain has TRBV5-1 and TRBJ2-7; D is uncertain. The V and J ends lost 1 base and 7 bases respectively, with 9 bases between them. The length of the CDR3 is 12 residues. Germline values: CDR1 SGHRS, CDR2 YFSETQ. CDR3 residues: CASSLNAFEQYF. The CDR3 coding sequence is TGCGCCAGCAGCTTGAATGCGTTTGAGCAGTACTTC.

The rearrangement joins TRBV7-2 to TRBJ2-1, with 8 bases that match TRBD2. This CDR3 comprises 16 residues. In germline, CDR1 is SGHTA, CDR2 FQGNSA. V lost 1 base to trimming and J lost 2 bases; unmatched junction nucleotides: 4. This CDR3 reads CASSLEGRGAYNEQFF. As DNA, the CDR3 is TGTGCCAGCAGCTTAGAGGGGCGGGGGGCCTACAATGAGCAGTTCTTC.

This clonotype was recorded many times. This sequence joins TRBV6-1 and TRBJ1-5; D not certain. The CDR3 totals 15 residues. Germline lookup yields CDR1 MNHNS and CDR2 SASEGT. Trimming stripped 0 bases from V and 2 bases from J, with 8 bases between. The CDR3 loop is CASSEARRGNQPQHF. The CDR3 coding sequence is TGTGCCAGCAGTGAAGCCCGACGAGGCAATCAGCCCCAGCATTTT.

The V and J genes are TRBV20-1 and TRBJ2-1; TRBD2 aligns across 9 bases. The CDR3 runs to 15 residues. Germline V gene sequence: CDR1 DFQATT, CDR2 SNEGSKA (reference sequence). J gave up 1 base and V 2 bases, and 3 bases lay outside the gene matches. This CDR3 reads CSARPTSGSYNEQFF. The DNA of the CDR3 is TGCAGTGCTAGACCTACTAGCGGGTCCTACAATGAGCAGTTCTTC.

This clonotype has only a few counts. The chain links TRBV5-1 to TRBJ2-1, with 10 bases lining up with TRBD2. Per germline, CDR1 SGHRS and CDR2 YFSETQ. The CDR3 has 15 residues. The V gene end was trimmed by 4 bases and the J gene end by 4 bases; junction bases not matched to a gene: 5. The CDR3 region is CASSPSGSGYNEQFF. The CDR3 coding sequence is TGCGCCAGCAGCCCTAGCGGGAGCGGGTACAATGAGCAGTTCTTC.

The chain links TRBV20-1 to TRBJ2-1, with 8 bases fitting TRBD2. This CDR3 spans 15 amino acids. Looked up from germline, CDR1 is DFQATT and CDR2 is SNEGSKA (reference sequence). With 2 bases clipped from V and 3 bases from J, the junction kept 6 bases outside the gene matches. Written as DNA, the CDR3 is TGCAGTGCTAGATGGTCGGGGGGGCACTACAATGAGCAGTTCTTC. Translation: CSARWSGGHYNEQFF.

There are a few counts of this clonotype. The V call is TRBV7-9, the J call TRBJ2-3; D uncertain. The V gene's germline CDR1 is SEHNR and CDR2 FQNEAQ (reference sequence). The CDR3 is 14 amino acids. Trimming took off 5 bases at V and 2 bases at J, with 11 bases between the two ends. CDR3: CASSLPFDTDTQYF. The CDR3 DNA reads as TGTGCCAGCAGCCTTCCCTTCGACACAGATACGCAGTATTTT. Complete variable domain (other parts from reference TRBV7-9 and TRBJ2-3): DTGVSQNPRHKITKRGQNVTFRCDPISEHNRLYWYRQTLGQGPEFLTYFQNEAQLEKSRLLSDRFSAERPKGSFSTLEIQRTEQGDSAMYLCASSLPFDTDTQYFGPGTRLTVL.